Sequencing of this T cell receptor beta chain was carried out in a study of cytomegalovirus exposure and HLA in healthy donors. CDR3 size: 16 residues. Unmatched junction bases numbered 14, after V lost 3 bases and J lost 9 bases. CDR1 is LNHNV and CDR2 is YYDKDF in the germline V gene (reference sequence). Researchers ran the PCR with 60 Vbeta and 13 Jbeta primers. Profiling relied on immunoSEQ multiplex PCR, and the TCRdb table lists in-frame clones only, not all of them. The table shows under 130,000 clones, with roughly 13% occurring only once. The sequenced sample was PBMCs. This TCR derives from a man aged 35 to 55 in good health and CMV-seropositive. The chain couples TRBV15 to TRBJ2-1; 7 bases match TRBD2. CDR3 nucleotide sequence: TGTGCCACCAGCAGCCTTACGGGGGGAGATCGTACTGAGCAGTTCTTC. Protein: CATSSLTGGDRTEQFF.